The clone carrying this T cell receptor beta chain has just a few counts. The data stem from a study of T cells in Graves' hyperthyroidism and ophthalmopathy. This CDR3 has 14 amino acids. The germline CDR1 and CDR2 sequences are ENHRY and SYGVKD. V shed 3 bases and J shed 2 bases, with 9 bases lying between them. It was RNA transcripts that yielded the amplified TCR beta CDR3 regions. HTBI primers drove first-round RT-PCR of the TCR CDR3. TCRdb analysed the multiplex PCR reads with MiXCR anew, one entry per CDR3 protein. The repertoire holds around 380,000 distinct CDR3 sequences, with roughly 12% as singletons.

J is TRBJ2-3 and V is TRBV10-3; D is uncertain. The origin of this receptor is a man aged 30 to 45 with Graves' hyperthyroidism that later progressed to Graves' ophthalmopathy. The sample comprised blood. CDR3: CAISDNSNTDTQYF. CDR3 DNA: TGTGCCATCAGTGATAACTCGAACACAGATACGCAGTATTTT.